This T cell receptor beta chain comes out of a study of T cells in Graves' hyperthyroidism and ophthalmopathy. This clonotype came up many times. Diagnosing involved the use of clinical symptoms, serum thyroxine and TRAb, thyroid ultrasound and orbital computed tomography. It was 8 to 10 ml of fresh peripheral blood that supplied the PBMCs. Authors of the study amplified TCR beta CDR3 regions from RNA transcripts. In the first-round RT-PCR of the TCR CDR3, the HTBI primer set was used. Each CDR3 protein gets one entry after TCRdb re-called the multiplex PCR reads with MiXCR. The data show about 600,000 distinct CDR3 sequences, roughly 15% seen once. This CDR3 region has 13 residues. Trimming shortened V by 6 bases and J by 6 bases, and 15 bases separated the two germline ends. Germline V CDR1 and CDR2: MDHEN, SYDVKM.

The TCR originated in a woman aged 40-49 years with Graves' ophthalmopathy. The sample taken for sequencing was blood. The V and J genes are TRBV28 and TRBJ2-7, with unresolved D. In DNA form, the CDR3 reads TGTGCCAGCAGCTCCTACGATCGTAGCGAGCAGTACTTC. It is translated as CASSSYDRSEQYF.